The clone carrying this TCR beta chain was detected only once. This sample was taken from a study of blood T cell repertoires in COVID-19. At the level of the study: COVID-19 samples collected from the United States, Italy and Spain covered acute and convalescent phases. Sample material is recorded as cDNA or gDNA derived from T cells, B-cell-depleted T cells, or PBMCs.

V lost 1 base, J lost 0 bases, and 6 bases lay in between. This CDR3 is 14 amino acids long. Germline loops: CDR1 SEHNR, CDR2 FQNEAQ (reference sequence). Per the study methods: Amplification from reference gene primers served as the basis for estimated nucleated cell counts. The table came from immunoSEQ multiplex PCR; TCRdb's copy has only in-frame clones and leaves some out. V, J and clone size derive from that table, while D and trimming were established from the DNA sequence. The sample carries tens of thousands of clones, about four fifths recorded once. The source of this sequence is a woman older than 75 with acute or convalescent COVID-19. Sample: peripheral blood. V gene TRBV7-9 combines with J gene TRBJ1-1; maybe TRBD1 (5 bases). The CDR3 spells CASSLDRLNTEAFF. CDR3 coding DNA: TGTGCCAGCAGCTTAGACAGGCTGAACACTGAAGCTTTCTTT.